Each of the 8 T cell receptor beta chains below was sequenced from the same sample in a study of control samples from healthy donors and cancer patients. Here immunoSEQ multiplex PCR was the method, and the copy in TCRdb shows in-frame clones only, minus some. The sample gives some 67,000 clones, around 87% of which show up once; approximately 2.5% is in the top ten. Sequenced input: PBMCs. These receptors were collected from a woman aged 45 to 65 with head and neck cancer.

The gene calls are TRBV6-1 and TRBJ1-1; no clear D gene. The ends were cut back, 3 bases at V and 1 base at J, with 9 bases in the middle. In germline, CDR1 is MNHNS, CDR2 SASEGT. The CDR3 is 14 residues long. The CDR3 reads CASSEQQQNTEAFF. CDR3 DNA sequence: TGTGCCAGCAGTGAGCAACAGCAGAACACTGAAGCTTTCTTT.

The chain employs TRBV7-9 and TRBJ2-4, with D possibly TRBD1 on 6 matching bases. CDR3 length: 14 residues. Germline values: CDR1 SEHNR, CDR2 FQNEAQ (reference sequence). Between the trimmed V and J ends, which lost 5 bases and 5 bases, there was a span of 13 bases. CDR3 in amino acids: CASSPGTNQNIQYF. As DNA, the CDR3 is TGTGCCAGCAGCCCCGGGACAAATCAAAACATTCAGTACTTC.

The J gene is TRBJ1-5, the V gene TRBV27; D is undetermined. Looked up from germline, CDR1 is MNHEY and CDR2 is SMNVEV (reference sequence). Trimming took 3 bases from V and 7 from J, leaving 10 bases between them. There are 13 residues in the CDR3. CDR3 bases: TGTGCCAGCAGTTTGATGGGGTACCAGCCCCAGCATTTT. Its translation: CASSLMGYQPQHF.

The V and J genes are TRBV11-2 and TRBJ2-1; D remains unclear. The V end was cut by 5 bases, the J end by 4 bases, with 6 bases between. This CDR3 is 12 amino acids long. CDR1 and CDR2 (germline): SGHAT, FQNNGV. CDR3: CASSRPYNEQFF. The DNA for the CDR3 is TGTGCCAGCAGCCGCCCGTACAATGAGCAGTTCTTC.

The CDR3 DNA reads as TGTGCCAGCAGTTTCGTGTCGGCAACTAATGAAAAACTGTTTTTT. The encoded protein is CASSFVSATNEKLFF. The V call is TRBV28, the J call TRBJ1-4; D is ambiguous. The V gene's germline CDR1 is MDHEN and CDR2 SYDVKM. The CDR3 is 15 residues long. Trimming cost V 3 bases and J 0 bases, with 8 bases left between them.

This chain uses TRBV30 with TRBJ1-2; a possible D gene is TRBD1 (6 bases). Trimming left V 4 bases short and J 8 bases short, with 20 bases between. Germline loops: CDR1 GTSNPN, CDR2 SVGIG (reference sequence). The CDR3 contains 14 residues. In DNA form, the CDR3 reads TGTGCCTGGACCACCCCCCGGGGGGCAAGGGGCTACACCTTC. Protein: CAWTTPRGARGYTF.

The chain uses TRBV20-1 and TRBJ1-2, with D uncertain. Germline V gives CDR1 DFQATT, CDR2 SNEGSKA (reference sequence). This CDR3 is 11 amino acids long. The germline V and J ends were trimmed by 5 bases and 4 bases, with 8 bases remaining between them. The CDR3 DNA reads TGCAGTGCTCGGGATGGCTATGGCTACACCTTC. The encoded protein is CSARDGYGYTF.

The rearrangement links TRBV4-1 to TRBJ1-1; D not resolved. The CDR3 has 15 amino acids. The V gene lost 0 bases and the J gene lost 0 bases, with 8 bases spanning the gap. Germline V gene data show CDR1 as MGHRA and CDR2 as YSYEKL. CDR3 nucleotides: TGCGCCAGCAGCCAAGAACAGACTGTGAACACTGAAGCTTTCTTT. The encoded protein is CASSQEQTVNTEAFF.